Listed here are 27 T cell receptor beta chains from one sample, sequenced in a study of blood T cell repertoires in COVID-19. TCRdb's copy holds only in-frame clones and misses some; the assay was immunoSEQ multiplex PCR. Of some 220,000 clones listed, around three quarters are singletons. Material: peripheral blood. All receptors derive from a woman between 70 and 85 years old with acute or convalescent COVID-19.

V is TRBV5-6 and J is TRBJ2-7; D is possibly TRBD2 (5 bases). The V end lost 6 bases, the J end lost 4 bases, and 11 bases lay between the germline ends. The germline V gene has CDR1 SGHDT and CDR2 YYEEEE. The CDR3 contains 12 residues. The chain's CDR3 is CASTGMGYEQYF. CDR3 sequence (DNA): TGTGCCAGCACCGGGATGGGGTACGAGCAGTACTTC.

The chain couples TRBV3-1 (or the pseudogene TRBV3-2) to TRBJ2-1; TRBD2 might be the D (6 bases). Germline CDR1 reads LGHDT; CDR2 reads YNNKEL (reference sequence). Deletions cut 5 bases from V and 0 bases from J, with 8 bases between. This CDR3 is 14 amino acids long. CDR3 in amino acids: CASSVGGSYNEQFF. CDR3 nucleotide sequence: TGTGCCAGCAGCGTCGGGGGCTCCTACAATGAGCAGTTCTTC.

V and J are TRBV7-2 and TRBJ2-7; D gene unclear. CDR3 size: 15 residues. The V gene's germline CDR1 is SGHTA and CDR2 FQGNSA. V was trimmed by 1 base and J by 0 bases, leaving 10 bases between them. The chain's CDR3 is CASSLGSAGSYEQYF. The DNA for the CDR3 is TGTGCCAGCAGCTTAGGATCTGCCGGCTCCTACGAGCAGTACTTC.

V and J are TRBV11-3 and TRBJ1-1, with a tentative D call TRBD1 (5 bases). This CDR3 region has 13 residues. Trimming took off 3 bases at V and 1 base at J, with 6 bases between the two ends. CDR1 and CDR2 (germline): SGHNT, YENEEA. The CDR3 DNA follows: TGTGCCAGCAGCTTTGGGGCGAACACTGAAGCTTTCTTT. It is translated as CASSFGANTEAFF.

CDR3 amino acids: CASSHPGGETQYF. In DNA, the CDR3 is TGCGCCAGCAGCCACCCTGGAGGAGAGACCCAGTACTTC. This chain links TRBV4-1 with TRBJ2-5; maybe TRBD2 (5 bases). Per the germline V gene, CDR1 is MGHRA and CDR2 is YSYEKL. The CDR3 contains 13 residues. The ends were cut back, 3 bases at V and 4 bases at J, with 9 bases in the middle.

In the case of this clone: Additional DNA sequences in this sample encode the identical CDR3. The chain combines TRBV12-5 with TRBJ2-5; D call uncertain. Germline loops: CDR1 LGHNT, CDR2 FRNRAP. This CDR3 contains 11 residues. V was trimmed by 7 bases and J by 2 bases, leaving 5 bases between them. For the CDR3, the DNA is TGTGCTAGTGTTCTACAAGAGACCCAGTACTTC. Translated, it gives CASVLQETQYF. Combining the CDR3 with reference TRBV12-5 and TRBJ2-5 gives the whole variable domain DARVTQTPRHKVTEMGQEVTMRCQPILGHNTVFWYRQTMMQGLELLAYFRNRAPLDDSGMPKDRFSAEMPDATLATLKIQPSEPRDSAVYFCASVLQETQYFGPGTRLLVL.

Here the CDR3 DNA reads TGTGCTAGTGGGGGCTCACAGGGATTGGGGCCCAATGAGCAGTTCTTC. Its translation is CASGGSQGLGPNEQFF. The chain couples TRBV12-5 to TRBJ2-1; possibly TRBD1 for D (6 bases). Trimming stripped 6 bases from V and 6 bases from J, with 21 bases between. Germline CDR1 and CDR2: LGHNT and FRNRAP. The CDR3 has 16 amino acids.

Here the CDR3 reads CASSGGITGGLYEQFF. The CDR3, as DNA: TGTGCCAGCAGTGGCGGAATAACGGGGGGGCTCTATGAGCAGTTCTTC. This chain connects TRBV6-1 to TRBJ2-1; TRBD2 aligns across 8 bases. Trimming cost V 4 bases and J 8 bases; bases outside gene matches: 13. The CDR3 loop spans 16 amino acids. Germline V CDR1 and CDR2: MNHNS, SASEGT.

This chain links TRBV10-2 with TRBJ2-3; the D gene is possibly TRBD1 (6 bases). The CDR3 has 16 residues. The V gene's germline CDR1 is WSHSY and CDR2 SAAADI. Trimming cost V 3 bases and J 3 bases, with 16 bases left between them. DNA of the CDR3: TGCGCCAGCAGTGACCTGTGGCAGGGGCGGACAGATACGCAGTATTTT. Its protein is CASSDLWQGRTDTQYF.

The chain links TRBV2 to TRBJ1-1; perhaps TRBD1 as D (6 bases). V lost 4 bases, J lost 10 bases, and 13 bases lay in between. Germline CDR1 SNHLY, CDR2 FYNNEI. The CDR3 has 12 amino acids. The CDR3 is CASSVYRVAAFF. The CDR3 DNA follows: TGTGCCAGCAGTGTTTACAGGGTCGCAGCTTTCTTT.

CDR3 DNA: TGTGCCAGCAGCTTAACTGGGGCCGGGGCCAACGTCCTGACTTTC. Its translation is CASSLTGAGANVLTF. This chain links TRBV7-9 with TRBJ2-6; tentatively, D is TRBD1 (5 bases). Per germline, CDR1 SEHNR and CDR2 FQNEAQ (reference sequence). This CDR3 comprises 15 residues. Trimming left V 2 bases short and J 4 bases short, with 9 bases between.

J is TRBJ2-7 and V is TRBV9; D is perhaps TRBD1 (6 bases). Germline CDR1 SGDLS, CDR2 YYNGEE. This CDR3 contains 15 residues. Trimming shortened V by 3 bases and J by 0 bases, and 13 bases separated the two germline ends. CDR3 residues: CASSADRRLSYEQYF. The CDR3 DNA is TGTGCCAGCAGCGCCGACAGGAGACTCTCCTACGAGCAGTACTTC.

CDR3 bases: TGTGCCAGCTCACCCCTAGCGAAGGGGAGGGGGCAAGAGACCCAGTACTTC. Translated, it gives CASSPLAKGRGQETQYF. This sequence joins TRBV18 and TRBJ2-5, with a possible D match to TRBD2 (7 bases). The CDR3 consists of 17 residues. Germline CDR1 reads KGHSH; CDR2 reads LQKENI. V was shortened by 3 bases and J by 2 bases, with 19 bases between the two germline ends.

This chain links TRBV30 with TRBJ1-5; no definite D call. Trimming removed 0 bases at V and 7 bases at J, with 13 bases between. The CDR3 has 14 residues. Looked up from germline, CDR1 is GTSNPN and CDR2 is SVGIG (reference sequence). The CDR3 region is CAWSVNRLGQPQHF. The CDR3 bases are TGTGCCTGGAGTGTAAACCGCCTCGGGCAGCCCCAGCATTTT.

The chain joins TRBV14 to TRBJ2-2; 11 nucleotides match TRBD1. The germline V gene encodes CDR1 SGHDN and CDR2 FVKESK. The CDR3 covers 16 residues. Losses at the gene ends were 1 base for V and 6 bases for J; bases not matched to a gene: 4. The CDR3, as DNA: TGTGCCAGCAGCCAAGGCTTGGGACAGGGGGCCGGGGAGCTGTTTTTT. This gives the protein CASSQGLGQGAGELFF.

This clone was found once. V gene TRBV5-1 combines with J gene TRBJ1-2; unclear D gene. The germline V and J ends were trimmed by 0 bases and 4 bases, with 13 bases remaining between them. CDR1 and CDR2 (germline): SGHRS, YFSETQ. This CDR3 is built from 15 residues. CDR3 in amino acids: CASSLAGNAPYGYTF. CDR3 sequence (DNA): TGCGCCAGCAGCTTGGCGGGTAATGCTCCCTATGGCTACACCTTC.

The rearrangement uses TRBV6-1 and TRBJ2-7; no definite D call. The V gene lost 3 bases and the J gene lost 5 bases, with 5 bases spanning the gap. This CDR3 comprises 11 residues. Germline loops: CDR1 MNHNS, CDR2 SASEGT. CDR3 nucleotide sequence: TGTGCCAGCAGTGAGACAAACGAGCAGTACTTC. Its protein product is CASSETNEQYF.

This rearrangement joins TRBV7-2 to TRBJ2-5, with 11 bases identical to TRBD2. Germline lookup yields CDR1 SGHTA and CDR2 FQGNSA. The CDR3 has 15 amino acids. V gave up 3 bases and J gave up 7 bases; unmatched junction bases: 7. For the CDR3, the DNA is TGTGCCAGCAGCTTGGTTAGCGGGGGGGAGGTGACCCAGTACTTC. As protein: CASSLVSGGEVTQYF. Looking up the rest from reference TRBV7-2 and TRBJ2-5 gives the full variable domain: GAGVSQSPSNKVTEKGKDVELRCDPISGHTALYWYRQSLGQGLEFLIYFQGNSAPDKSGLPSDRFSAERTGGSVSTLTIQRTQQEDSAVYLCASSLVSGGEVTQYFGPGTRLLVL.

The V call is TRBV9, the J call TRBJ2-7; D perhaps matches TRBD1 (6 bases). V was pared by 0 bases and J by 2 bases, with 9 bases between. Per germline, CDR1 SGDLS and CDR2 YYNGEE. The CDR3 covers 14 residues. The CDR3 region has the DNA TGTGCCAGCAGCGTAGATGGACAGCCCTACGAGCAGTACTTC. Protein: CASSVDGQPYEQYF. Using reference TRBV9 and TRBJ2-7 for the parts outside the CDR3, the full variable domain is DSGVTQTPKHLITATGQRVTLRCSPRSGDLSVYWYQQSLDQGLQFLIQYYNGEERAKGNILERFSAQQFPDLHSELNLSSLELGDSALYFCASSVDGQPYEQYFGPGTRLTVT.

This clone has just one count. J is TRBJ2-1 and V is TRBV6-5; 12 bases line up with TRBD1. V shed 11 bases and J 8 bases; nucleotides not matched to a gene: 13. This CDR3 has 15 amino acids. Germline assignment: CDR1 MNHEY and CDR2 SVGAGI. This CDR3 reads CAHTEGDRGRYEQFF. The CDR3 DNA is TGTGCCCACACGGAGGGGGACAGGGGGCGTTATGAGCAGTTCTTC.

This sequence joins TRBV7-2 and TRBJ2-2; D remains ambiguous. The CDR3 length is 15 residues. Germline loops: CDR1 SGHTA, CDR2 FQGNSA. V lost 1 base, J lost 5 bases, and 11 bases lay in between. The CDR3 spells CASSLGSWLTGELFF. CDR3 coding DNA: TGTGCCAGCAGCTTAGGGTCCTGGCTTACCGGGGAGCTGTTTTTT.

As regards this clone: This sample also contains other DNA sequences that code for the same CDR3. The V gene is TRBV12-3 or TRBV12-4, the J gene TRBJ2-5; no firm D call. The CDR3 contains 11 residues. Trimming left V 6 bases short and J 5 bases short, with 7 bases between. The CDR3 DNA is TGTGCCAGCAGCTCCCTCGAGACCCAGTACTTC. Translated, it gives CASSSLETQYF.

CDR3 in amino acids: CASSYGPSSGNTIYF. CDR3 DNA: TGTGCCAGCAGTTACGGGCCGTCTTCTGGAAACACCATATATTTT. The chain recombines TRBV6-5 with TRBJ1-3, with no clear D. The length of the CDR3 is 15 residues. The germline V gene has CDR1 MNHEY and CDR2 SVGAGI. With 2 bases removed from V and 1 base from J, the gap between germline ends came to 9 bases.

Regarding this clone: At one of its ends the junction is not consistent with the germline gene, which may arise from a read error. The V call is TRBV3-1 (or the pseudogene TRBV3-2), the J call TRBJ2-5; D may be TRBD2 (7 bases). The CDR3 is 16 residues long. Per the germline V gene, CDR1 is LGHDT and CDR2 is YNNKEL (reference sequence). DNA of the CDR3: TGTGCCAGCAGCCAAGTCCTGGGGGGGGCAAGAGAGGCCCAGTACTTC. This sequence encodes CASSQVLGGAREAQYF.

The chain joins TRBV19 to TRBJ2-5, with D perhaps matching TRBD2 (5 bases). The CDR3 is 14 residues long. The germline V and J ends were trimmed by 6 bases and 4 bases, with 15 bases remaining between them. Per the germline V gene, CDR1 is LNHDA and CDR2 is SQIVND (reference sequence). The CDR3 protein is CASSPSLVLETQYF. The CDR3 DNA is TGTGCCAGTAGCCCTAGCCTCGTCTTAGAGACCCAGTACTTC.

This rearrangement joins TRBV5-1 to TRBJ2-6; D is perhaps TRBD2 (6 bases). Trimming pared 6 bases from V and 3 bases from J, leaving 10 bases between. The CDR3 has 14 residues. Germline CDR1 SGHRS, CDR2 YFSETQ. As DNA, the CDR3 is TGCGCCAGCACGGAGGGCAGTGGGGCCAACGTCCTGACTTTC. Encoded protein: CASTEGSGANVLTF.

The rearrangement links TRBV30 to TRBJ2-3; 15 bases are a match to TRBD2. Germline CDR1 reads GTSNPN; CDR2 reads SVGIG (reference sequence). This CDR3 comprises 17 residues. The V and J ends lost 1 base and 5 bases, in that order; junction bases with no gene match: 7. The CDR3 DNA follows: TGTGCCTGGAGTGCAGTAGGACTAGCGGGGGGGCGAGATACGCAGTATTTT. It is translated as CAWSAVGLAGGRDTQYF.